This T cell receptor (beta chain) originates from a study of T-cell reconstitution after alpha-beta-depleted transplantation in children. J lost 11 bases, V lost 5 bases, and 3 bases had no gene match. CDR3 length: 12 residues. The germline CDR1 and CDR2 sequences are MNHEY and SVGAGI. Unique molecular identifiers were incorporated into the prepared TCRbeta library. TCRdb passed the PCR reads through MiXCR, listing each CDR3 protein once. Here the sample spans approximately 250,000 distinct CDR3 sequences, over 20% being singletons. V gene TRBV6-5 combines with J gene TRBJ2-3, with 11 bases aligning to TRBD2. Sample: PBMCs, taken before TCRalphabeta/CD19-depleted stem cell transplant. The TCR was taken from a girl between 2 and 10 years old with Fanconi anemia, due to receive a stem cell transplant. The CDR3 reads CASSNGLAGQYF. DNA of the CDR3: TGTGCCAGCAGTAACGGACTAGCGGGGCAGTATTTT.